This T cell receptor (beta chain) was identified in a study of post-analysis software for immune sequencing data. Study context: Relapsing-remitting, secondary progressive and progressive-relapsing courses of multiple sclerosis were included. Broader study findings: Relative to controls, patients with multiple sclerosis showed significantly lower normalized Chao1 diversity. The five TRBV segments detected at higher frequency in patients than in controls included TRBV5-6, TRBV5-1 and TRBV20-1.

Germline values: CDR1 LGHNA, CDR2 YSLEER. This CDR3 comprises 16 residues. V lost 2 bases and J lost 5; bases outside the gene matches: 6. The TCR beta cDNA libraries carried unique molecular identifiers. The T cell input of roughly 0.95 to 10 million gave 400,000 to 500,000 cDNA molecules. TCRdb used MiXCR to reprocess the PCR reads, holding one entry per CDR3 protein. The table records around 400,000 distinct CDR3 sequences, about 39% of them present only once. As regards this clonotype: The antigen remains unidentified.

Sample: blood. This clonotype was obtained from a girl aged 2 to 10 with multiple sclerosis. This chain connects TRBV4-3 to TRBJ2-3; 11 bases agree with TRBD2. The CDR3: CASSQSGTSGLDTQYF. The CDR3 DNA reads TGCGCCAGCAGCCAATCCGGGACTAGCGGCCTAGATACGCAGTATTTT.